This TCR beta chain was sequenced in a study of blood T cell repertoires in COVID-19. Clones were read by immunoSEQ multiplex PCR, and TCRdb kept only the in-frame ones, dropping some. Of 200,000 to 250,000 clones detected, almost 85% appear once; the ten largest clones hold over 7.5%. Trimming took 0 bases from V and 0 from J, leaving 12 bases between them. The germline V gene encodes CDR1 LNHNV and CDR2 YYDKDF (reference sequence). The CDR3 extends over 18 amino acids. The receptor comes from a woman between 50 and 59 years old with acute COVID-19. The sequencing input was PBMCs or T cells enriched from blood (not recorded which). J is TRBJ2-6 and V is TRBV15; tentatively, D is TRBD2 (7 bases). The CDR3: CATSRDRGALSGANVLTF. CDR3 DNA: TGTGCCACCAGCAGAGACCGGGGGGCTCTCTCTGGGGCCAACGTCCTGACTTTC.